The 21 T cell receptor beta chains below were found in one sample sequenced in a study of Ad26.COV2.S vaccination and SARS-CoV-2 variants. The sample's treatment: 15 to 20 received Ad26.COV2.S at low or high dose, single or two shots; about five received placebo; per-sample allocation not given. Day 63 after the first injection of vaccine or placebo was the sampling time. The repertoire was sequenced with immunoSEQ multiplex PCR; TCRdb's copy has only in-frame clones and lacks some. The sample carries a few hundred thousand clones, 70% to 90% recorded once. This material consisted of peripheral blood, taken in a trial of Ad26.COV2.S vaccine versus placebo. These receptors were taken from a person between 18 and 65 years old who received the Ad26.COV2.S COVID-19 vaccine or a placebo.

This chain connects TRBV19 to TRBJ2-7, with a possible D match to TRBD1 (6 bases). Trimming left V 11 bases short and J 2 bases short, with 22 bases between. Germline CDR1 is LNHDA and CDR2 is SQIVND (reference sequence). This CDR3 is built from 15 residues. In DNA, the CDR3 is TGTGCCTCAGCAAGTCGGACAGTCCCACCCTACGAGCAGTACTTC. Translation gives CASASRTVPPYEQYF.

The gene calls are TRBV29-1 and TRBJ1-1; 10 nucleotides match TRBD1. V lost 3 bases, J lost 1 base, and 8 bases stayed unmatched. Germline V gives CDR1 SQVTM, CDR2 ANQGSEA. The CDR3 length is 16 residues. In nucleotides, the CDR3 is TGCAGCGTTGAGGTTTTGGGACAGGGGACGAACACTGAAGCTTTCTTT. It translates to CSVEVLGQGTNTEAFF.

V usage is TRBV19 and J usage is TRBJ1-3, with unresolved D. Trimming stripped 5 bases from V and 0 bases from J, with 11 bases between. The CDR3 runs to 15 residues. Germline CDR1 is LNHDA and CDR2 is SQIVND (reference sequence). The CDR3 loop is CASSLGFLSGNTIYF. Written as DNA, the CDR3 is TGTGCCAGTAGTCTCGGATTTCTCTCTGGAAACACCATATATTTT.

The rearrangement uses TRBV5-1 and TRBJ2-2; possibly TRBD1 or TRBD2 for D (6 bases each). CDR1 is SGHRS and CDR2 is YFSETQ in the germline V gene. This CDR3 has 16 amino acids. V lost 0 bases to trimming and J lost 4 bases, with 13 bases between them. In nucleotides, the CDR3 is TGCGCCAGCAGCTTGGTCGGAGGGGGGAGCACCGGGGAGCTGTTTTTT. Amino acid sequence: CASSLVGGGSTGELFF.

The V and J genes are TRBV11-2 and TRBJ2-1; D might be TRBD1 (6 bases). The CDR3 runs to 14 residues. The V and J ends lost 5 bases and 6 bases respectively, with 14 bases between them. Germline loops: CDR1 SGHAT, CDR2 FQNNGV. CDR3 DNA sequence: TGTGCCAGCAGCGGGGGCCCATTAGGCAATGAGCAGTTCTTC. Translated: CASSGGPLGNEQFF.

This chain connects TRBV30 to TRBJ1-1; D unclear. The CDR3 spans 14 residues. From germline, CDR1 is GTSNPN and CDR2 SVGIG (reference sequence). Trimming took off 5 bases at V and 0 bases at J, with 13 bases between the two ends. CDR3 amino acids: CAWGDGPMNTEAFF. In DNA form, the CDR3 reads TGTGCCTGGGGTGACGGACCTATGAACACTGAAGCTTTCTTT.

The chain combines TRBV18 with TRBJ1-1; D unresolved. This CDR3 region has 14 residues. V shed 4 bases and J shed 0 bases, with 9 bases lying between them. The germline CDR1 and CDR2 sequences are KGHSH and LQKENI. CDR3 loop: CASSRTALNTEAFF. Written as DNA, the CDR3 is TGTGCCAGCTCACGAACAGCTCTGAACACTGAAGCTTTCTTT.

The CDR3 sequence: CAISGGTFQTEAFF. CDR3 sequence (DNA): TGTGCCATCAGTGGCGGGACATTCCAAACTGAAGCTTTCTTT. The chain joins TRBV10-3 to TRBJ1-1; possible D gene TRBD1, 6 bases. This CDR3 spans 14 amino acids. V was pared by 4 bases and J by 5 bases, with 14 bases between. Looked up from germline, CDR1 is ENHRY and CDR2 is SYGVKD.

V usage is TRBV27 and J usage is TRBJ1-5; a possible D gene is TRBD1 (5 bases). The V end was cut by 0 bases, the J end by 0 bases, with 18 bases between. This CDR3 region has 19 residues. The V gene's germline CDR1 is MNHEY and CDR2 SMNVEV (reference sequence). Written as DNA, the CDR3 is TGTGCCAGCAGTTTATCTTATCGGGACCTTTTTCTTAGCAATCAGCCCCAGCATTTT. The encoded protein is CASSLSYRDLFLSNQPQHF.

The rearrangement links TRBV28 to TRBJ2-3; 12 nucleotides agree with TRBD2. CDR1 and CDR2 from the germline V gene are MDHEN and SYDVKM. The CDR3 runs 15 residues. With V trimmed by 6 bases and J by 6 bases, 7 bases remained unmatched. This CDR3 reads CASRRRLAGVDTQYF. The CDR3 nucleotides read TGTGCCAGCAGAAGGAGACTAGCGGGAGTTGATACGCAGTATTTT. Full variable domain (outside the CDR3, taken from reference TRBV28 and TRBJ2-3): DVKVTQSSRYLVKRTGEKVFLECVQDMDHENMFWYRQDPGLGLRLIYFSYDVKMKEKGDIPEGYSVSREKKERFSLILESASTNQTSMYLCASRRRLAGVDTQYFGPGTRLTVL.

This clone was seen a single time. This sequence joins TRBV28 and TRBJ1-1, with D possibly TRBD1 on 6 matching bases. Germline-derived CDR1 and CDR2 are MDHEN and SYDVKM. V lost 6 bases and J lost 5, with 10 bases in between. The CDR3 is 12 residues long. CDR3: CASRSTGTEAFF. The DNA for the CDR3 is TGTGCCAGCAGGTCGACAGGAACTGAAGCTTTCTTT.

The chain employs TRBV27 and TRBJ2-3; maybe TRBD1 (6 bases). Germline V lookup: CDR1 MNHEY, CDR2 SMNVEV (reference sequence). CDR3 length: 15 amino acids. Trimming removed 8 bases at V and 5 bases at J, with 20 bases between. The DNA of the CDR3 is TGTGCCAGCGGGGGCCTACGAAACGTGGGAGATACGCAGTATTTT. This translates into CASGGLRNVGDTQYF.

The rearrangement links TRBV5-4 to TRBJ2-1, with a weak D call TRBD2 (6 bases). Germline V gene lookup returns CDR1 SGHNT and CDR2 YYREEE (reference sequence). This CDR3 is built from 15 residues. With 4 bases removed from V and 5 bases from J, the gap between germline ends came to 16 bases. CDR3 region: CASSPRDWGHNEQFF. The CDR3, as DNA: TGTGCCAGCAGCCCCCGGGACTGGGGCCACAATGAGCAGTTCTTC.

The chain couples TRBV27 to TRBJ1-2, with a possible D match to TRBD1 (5 bases). V was cut by 8 bases and J by 9 bases, with 10 bases left in between. The CDR3 has 10 residues. The germline V gene has CDR1 MNHEY and CDR2 SMNVEV (reference sequence). The CDR3 reads CASGGPSYTF. DNA for the CDR3: TGTGCCAGCGGGGGTCCGAGCTACACCTTC.

This chain uses TRBV7-3 with TRBJ2-4, with 7 bases identical to TRBD1. From germline, CDR1 is SGHTA and CDR2 FQGTGA. The CDR3 spans 14 residues. V lost 4 bases and J lost 4; bases outside the gene matches: 4. In nucleotides, the CDR3 is TGTGCCAGCAGCTACCGGGACAGTAAAAACATTCAGTACTTC. Its translation: CASSYRDSKNIQYF.

The chain is built from TRBV18 and TRBJ2-1; 7 bases are a match to TRBD1. The CDR3 runs to 13 residues. The ends lost 4 bases at V and 6 bases at J; junction bases unmatched: 3. CDR1 and CDR2 from the germline V gene are KGHSH and LQKENI. The CDR3 nucleotides are TGTGCCAGCTCACTCACAGGGGTCAATGAGCAGTTCTTC. Protein: CASSLTGVNEQFF.

This chain connects TRBV3-1 (or the pseudogene TRBV3-2) to TRBJ2-2; 8 bases fit TRBD2. This CDR3 has 15 amino acids. Per the germline V gene, CDR1 is LGHDT and CDR2 is YNNKEL (reference sequence). J lost 4 bases, V lost 4 bases, and 5 bases had no gene match. CDR3 nucleotides: TGTGCCAGCAGCCCCGGGAGGGGAGGCACCGGGGAGCTGTTTTTT. The encoded protein is CASSPGRGGTGELFF.

The rearrangement links TRBV5-6 to TRBJ1-2; tentative D call: TRBD1 (5 bases). This CDR3 is 16 amino acids long. Trimming removed 1 base at V and 4 bases at J, with 17 bases between. Germline loops: CDR1 SGHDT, CDR2 YYEEEE. CDR3 bases: TGTGCCAGCAGCTTGACGGGCAGGGAAGATAGCTATGGCTACACCTTC. Its protein product is CASSLTGREDSYGYTF.

The chain is built from TRBV10-2 and TRBJ2-7; D is ambiguous. The CDR3 totals 12 residues. Trimming took off 6 bases at V and 2 bases at J, with 8 bases between the two ends. The germline V gene has CDR1 WSHSY and CDR2 SAAADI. This CDR3 is CASRSTTYEQYF. The CDR3 DNA reads TGCGCCAGCAGGTCCACGACCTACGAGCAGTACTTC.

The chain combines TRBV5-8 with TRBJ1-5, with no clear D. Germline V gene lookup returns CDR1 SGHTS and CDR2 YDEGEE. This CDR3 has 13 amino acids. V was trimmed by 2 bases and J by 9 bases, leaving 12 bases between them. DNA for the CDR3: TGTGCCAGCAGCTTTGCGGCGGAAAGGCCCCAGCATTTT. Amino acids: CASSFAAERPQHF.

The chain combines TRBV19 with TRBJ2-1; TRBD2 matches at 8 bases. Trimming at V came to 3 bases and at J to 3 bases, leaving 7 bases not matched to a gene. The CDR3 runs 16 residues. CDR1 and CDR2 (germline): LNHDA, SQIVND (reference sequence). CDR3 sequence (DNA): TGTGCCAGTAGTATTTCCGGGAGGGCTCTCTACAATGAGCAGTTCTTC. It encodes CASSISGRALYNEQFF.